What follows are 14 T cell receptor beta chains derived from one specimen sequenced in a study of T cell responses to AZD1222 COVID-19 vaccine. Produced via immunoSEQ multiplex PCR; TCRdb's table is partial and in-frame only. This table holds around 140,000 clones, under 90% found once. Sequenced material: peripheral blood, taken on day 0 of AZD1222 vaccination. These receptor sequences come from an adult in good health.

This clone was detected only a few times. J is TRBJ1-4 and V is TRBV24-1, with D possibly matching TRBD1 (5 bases). The V gene lost 2 bases and the J gene lost 9 bases, with 12 bases spanning the gap. CDR3 length: 14 amino acids. The germline gives CDR1 KGHDR, CDR2 SFDVKD. CDR3 in amino acids: CATSDSLTGQKLFF. The DNA of the CDR3 is TGTGCCACCAGTGATTCACTTACGGGACAAAAACTGTTTTTT.

This chain links TRBV2 with TRBJ2-1; D is unclear. Trimming cost V 4 bases and J 0 bases, with 7 bases left between them. The CDR3 sequence is 14 residues long. Germline CDR1 is SNHLY and CDR2 is FYNNEI. This chain's CDR3 is CASSGDTSYNEQFF. CDR3 nucleotide sequence: TGTGCCAGCAGTGGAGATACCTCCTACAATGAGCAGTTCTTC.

The J gene is TRBJ2-7, the V gene TRBV13, with TRBD1 as a possible D gene (6 bases). The CDR3 length is 14 residues. V dropped 4 bases and J dropped 6 bases, with 16 bases sitting between them. CDR1 is PRHDT and CDR2 is FYEKMQ in the germline V gene (reference sequence). The CDR3, as DNA: TGTGCCAGCAGCTATTCGACAGGCCCAGGCGAGCAGTACTTC. Its translation is CASSYSTGPGEQYF.

Concerning this clone itself: Other DNA variants within this sample encode the same CDR3. The chain joins TRBV5-1 to TRBJ1-2; TRBD1 agrees at 7 bases. There are 14 residues in the CDR3. Trimming cost V 4 bases and J 0 bases; bases outside gene matches: 3. Germline V CDR1 and CDR2: SGHRS, YFSETQ. The CDR3, as DNA: TGCGCCAGCAGCCGGGACAGATCTAACTATGGCTACACCTTC. The encoded protein is CASSRDRSNYGYTF.

Only one count was recorded for this clone. The CDR3 DNA is TGTGCCAGCAGTGAAGTTCCGGGGGCAAGAGCTTTCTTT. Translating it yields CASSEVPGARAFF. The rearrangement links TRBV2 to TRBJ1-1; a weak D match, TRBD1 (6 bases). The germline V gene has CDR1 SNHLY and CDR2 FYNNEI. This CDR3 spans 13 amino acids. The V gene lost 1 base and the J gene lost 10 bases, with 13 bases spanning the gap.

The rearrangement links TRBV19 to TRBJ1-1; a possible D gene is TRBD1 (6 bases). The V end lost 7 bases, the J end lost 1 base, and 19 bases lay between the germline ends. Germline assignment: CDR1 LNHDA and CDR2 SQIVND (reference sequence). This CDR3 is 16 amino acids long. The CDR3 coding sequence is TGTGCCAGTACGGCTCACCCAGGGGCCGGGAACACTGAAGCTTTCTTT. Its protein is CASTAHPGAGNTEAFF.

The chain links TRBV27 to TRBJ2-3; a weak D match, TRBD2 (6 bases). CDR1 and CDR2 (germline): MNHEY, SMNVEV (reference sequence). The CDR3 is 14 amino acids. V was shortened by 2 bases and J by 2 bases, with 8 bases between the two germline ends. The DNA for the CDR3 is TGTGCCAGCAGTTTAGGGCGGGACACAGATACGCAGTATTTT. Its protein product is CASSLGRDTDTQYF.

The chain employs TRBV5-6 and TRBJ1-4, with TRBD1 as a possible D gene (5 bases). Germline CDR1 is SGHDT and CDR2 is YYEEEE. The CDR3 length is 16 residues. The V gene lost 4 bases and the J gene lost 2 bases, with 15 bases spanning the gap. The chain's CDR3 is CASSLSRGSTNEKLFF. CDR3 coding DNA: TGTGCCAGCAGCCTTTCAAGGGGTTCGACTAATGAAAAACTGTTTTTT.

The chain links TRBV6-2 or TRBV6-3 to TRBJ1-6; TRBD1 is a possible D gene (5 bases). Trimming stripped 4 bases from V and 3 bases from J, with 7 bases between. There are 14 residues in the CDR3. Germline V CDR1 and CDR2: MNHEY, SVGEGT. The chain's CDR3 is CASSSTDYNSPLHF. In nucleotides, the CDR3 is TGTGCCAGCAGTTCGACAGACTATAATTCACCCCTCCACTTT.

The V gene is TRBV10-2, the J gene TRBJ2-3; no definite D call. CDR1 is WSHSY, CDR2 SAAADI, per germline. The V end was cut by 8 bases, the J end by 6 bases, with 9 bases between. The CDR3 contains 11 residues. This CDR3 is CASGALDTQYF. Written as DNA, the CDR3 is TGCGCCAGCGGAGCGTTGGATACGCAGTATTTT.

Concerning this clone: Other DNA sequences within the sample encode an identical CDR3. The rearrangement joins TRBV18 to TRBJ1-1; a possible D gene is TRBD1 (6 bases). The germline V and J ends were trimmed by 0 bases and 0 bases, with 8 bases remaining between them. Germline assignment: CDR1 KGHSH and CDR2 LQKENI. This CDR3 comprises 15 residues. The CDR3 region is CASSPPGGLNTEAFF. The CDR3, as DNA: TGTGCCAGCTCACCACCAGGGGGTTTGAACACTGAAGCTTTCTTT. Full variable domain (remainder filled in from reference TRBV18 and TRBJ1-1): NAGVMQNPRHLVRRRGQEARLRCSPMKGHSHVYWYRQLPEEGLKFMVYLQKENIIDESGMPKERFSAEFPKEGPSILRIQQVVRGDSAAYFCASSPPGGLNTEAFFGQGTRLTVV.

The chain couples TRBV5-5 to TRBJ1-5, with D unresolved. From germline, CDR1 is SGHKS and CDR2 YYEKEE (reference sequence). This CDR3 comprises 14 residues. Trimming cost V 2 bases and J 4 bases, with 10 bases left between them. CDR3 residues: CASSFSSGNQPQHF. Written as DNA, the CDR3 is TGTGCCAGCAGCTTCAGCTCAGGAAATCAGCCCCAGCATTTT. The entire variable domain, with the rest obtained from reference TRBV5-5 and TRBJ1-5, is as follows: DAGVTQSPTHLIKTRGQQVTLRCSPISGHKSVSWYQQVLGQGPQFIFQYYEKEERGRGNFPDRFSARQFPNYSSELNVNALLLGDSALYLCASSFSSGNQPQHFGDGTRLSIL.

The chain uses TRBV7-2 and TRBJ1-5; 10 bases are shared with TRBD1. Per the germline V gene, CDR1 is SGHTA and CDR2 is FQGNSA. CDR3 length: 15 amino acids. V was clipped by 1 base and J by 11 bases; unmatched bases: 8. CDR3 coding DNA: TGTGCCAGCAGCTTAGGACAGGGGGCCGCCGGGACCCAGCATTTT. It translates to CASSLGQGAAGTQHF.

The rearrangement uses TRBV5-1 and TRBJ1-4, with D unclear. Trimming shortened V by 4 bases and J by 8 bases, and 15 bases separated the two germline ends. There are 14 residues in the CDR3. CDR1 is SGHRS, CDR2 YFSETQ, per germline. For the CDR3, the DNA is TGCGCCAGCAGCCTCGGAATGGGGAACGAAAAACTGTTTTTT. As protein: CASSLGMGNEKLFF.